This T cell receptor beta chain emerged from a study of T cells of healthy individuals. TCRdb reanalysed the 5' RACE reads using MiXCR and keeps one entry per CDR3 protein. Altogether around 80,000 distinct CDR3 sequences are present, approximately 4.7% being singletons, with the ten largest covering about 7.5%. The CDR3 is made up of 13 amino acids. The ends were cut back, 6 bases at V and 7 bases at J, with 13 bases in the middle. The table lists this clonotype with a few counts. The chain is built from TRBV12-3 or TRBV12-4 and TRBJ2-1, with D perhaps matching TRBD1 or TRBD2 (5 bases each). This TCR was sampled from a female donor in good health. DNA of the CDR3: TGTGCCAGCAGACCCGGGACCGGGAATGAGCAGTTCTTC. Protein: CASRPGTGNEQFF.